The 14 T cell receptor beta chains listed next were all sequenced from one sample in a study of blood T cells in healthy people across ages. A second 7 to 11 cycle PCR used barcoded and J-beta primers. From the 5' RACE reads, TCRdb called clonotypes with MiXCR, one entry per CDR3 protein. The sample lists around 620,000 distinct CDR3 sequences, about 25% seen once, with about 18% in the top ten. Input material: blood. All receptors come from a woman in her 70s in good health.

Only a few counts were recorded for this clonotype. The chain couples TRBV20-1 to TRBJ2-5; 7 bases are shared with TRBD1. The length of the CDR3 is 14 residues. Germline-derived CDR1 and CDR2 are DFQATT and SNEGSKA (reference sequence). V dropped 0 bases and J dropped 5; count of bases not matched to a gene: 6. The CDR3 here is CSARDTTGMETQYF. In nucleotides, the CDR3 is TGCAGTGCTAGAGACACGACAGGGATGGAGACCCAGTACTTC.

The V gene is TRBV6-6, the J gene TRBJ2-3, with D perhaps matching TRBD1 (5 bases). With 5 bases removed from V and 5 bases from J, the gap between germline ends came to 17 bases. In germline, CDR1 is MNHNY, CDR2 SVGAGI (reference sequence). The CDR3 is 15 amino acids. CDR3 bases: TGTGCCAGCAGTGTCCCGATTGGGGCCGGAGATACGCAGTATTTT. This translates into CASSVPIGAGDTQYF.

Only a few counts were recorded for this clonotype. This chain links TRBV30 with TRBJ1-1; no definite D call. Germline V gene data show CDR1 as GTSNPN and CDR2 as SVGIG (reference sequence). CDR3 length: 12 amino acids. V was clipped by 6 bases and J by 3 bases, with 11 bases between them. The CDR3 loop is CACGWVDTEAFF. The CDR3 DNA reads as TGTGCCTGTGGATGGGTGGACACTGAAGCTTTCTTT.

V gene TRBV5-6 combines with J gene TRBJ1-4; 7 bases are a match to TRBD1. Per germline, CDR1 SGHDT and CDR2 YYEEEE. The CDR3 runs to 15 residues. The junction had 4 bases not matched to a gene; V was cut back by 1 base and J by 4 bases. The CDR3 DNA reads as TGTGCCAGCAGCTTGATTGGGACAGATAATGAAAAACTGTTTTTT. As protein: CASSLIGTDNEKLFF.

The chain has TRBV6-7 and TRBJ2-7, with a possible D match to TRBD2 (6 bases). TRBV6-7 is an open reading frame, and its role is uncertain. The CDR3 consists of 15 residues. Trimming left V 0 bases short and J 3 bases short, with 12 bases between. The DNA for the CDR3 is TGTGCCAGCAGTTACTCGTCGGAGGGCGTCTACGAGCAGTACTTC. This codes for CASSYSSEGVYEQYF.

This clonotype was seen many times. V usage is TRBV10-3 and J usage is TRBJ2-3; D might be TRBD2 (5 bases). The CDR3 totals 12 residues. Looked up from germline, CDR1 is ENHRY and CDR2 is SYGVKD. Trimming took 8 bases from V and 2 from J, leaving 8 bases between them. The CDR3: CAIGSNTDTQYF. CDR3 DNA sequence: TGTGCCATCGGGAGCAACACAGATACGCAGTATTTT.

In regard to this clonotype: Sequence at one end of the junction differs from germline and may be a read error. V usage is TRBV2 and J usage is TRBJ1-2; 7 bases align to TRBD1. This CDR3 has 14 amino acids. In germline, CDR1 is SNHLY, CDR2 FYNNEI. As DNA, the CDR3 is TGTGCCAGCAGCCTAGGGGACAGCAGGCATGGCTACACTTTC. Its translation: CASSLGDSRHGYTF.

Only a few counts were recorded for this clonotype. The V gene is TRBV5-6, the J gene TRBJ2-1; D is ambiguous. This CDR3 is built from 13 residues. The V end lost 0 bases, the J end lost 8 bases, and 9 bases lay between the germline ends. Germline values: CDR1 SGHDT, CDR2 YYEEEE. CDR3 bases: TGTGCCAGCAGCTTGGCAGCTCTGGATGAGCAGTTCTTC. Its protein is CASSLAALDEQFF.

This clonotype has just a few counts. The rearrangement links TRBV6-5 to TRBJ1-1; D not resolved. The CDR3 has 13 amino acids. Trimming removed 5 bases from V and 8 bases from J, with 15 bases in between. The germline V gene encodes CDR1 MNHEY and CDR2 SVGAGI. CDR3 residues: CASSGRPVDEAFF. Here the CDR3 DNA reads TGTGCCAGCAGTGGACGGCCCGTAGACGAAGCTTTCTTT.

This clonotype came up a few times. J is TRBJ2-5 and V is TRBV4-2; 13 nucleotides align to TRBD2. The V gene's germline CDR1 is LGHNA and CDR2 YNFKEQ. V trimming: 4 bases; J trimming: 9 bases; junction bases outside the gene matches: 11. The CDR3 totals 16 residues. The DNA of the CDR3 is TGTGCCAGCAGCCGAGGACTAGCGGGGGCCTCCGGAGCCCAGTACTTC. It is translated as CASSRGLAGASGAQYF.

This clonotype was detected only a few times. The chain is built from TRBV6-1 and TRBJ2-1; D may be TRBD1 (5 bases). V lost 7 bases and J 6 bases, leaving 16 bases between the germline ends. The CDR3 spans 14 residues. In germline, CDR1 is MNHNS, CDR2 SASEGT. The CDR3 here is CASIPSAGSNEQFF. For the CDR3, the DNA is TGTGCCAGCATTCCCTCCGCAGGGTCCAATGAGCAGTTCTTC.

The chain is built from TRBV3-1 and TRBJ1-4, with D perhaps TRBD1 (6 bases). From germline, CDR1 is LGHDT and CDR2 YNNKEL (reference sequence). The CDR3 has 14 amino acids. V dropped 9 bases and J dropped 3 bases, with 14 bases sitting between them. The CDR3 protein is CASGGADSNEKLFF. The DNA of the CDR3 is TGTGCCAGTGGGGGGGCAGACTCTAATGAAAAACTGTTTTTT.

The rearrangement uses TRBV2 and TRBJ1-2; 7 bases map to TRBD1. CDR3 length equals 15 residues. V lost 6 bases to trimming and J lost 6 bases; unmatched junction nucleotides: 13. Germline lookup yields CDR1 SNHLY and CDR2 FYNNEI. CDR3 sequence reads: CASRERQGGMHGYTF. The CDR3 DNA sequence: TGTGCCAGCAGGGAGCGGCAGGGGGGAATGCATGGCTACACCTTC.

Concerning this clonotype itself: The conserved final phenylalanine or tryptophan is absent from the CDR3, which likely points to a read error. The chain is built from TRBV5-1 and TRBJ1-1; 7 bases align to TRBD1. Germline V CDR1 and CDR2: SGHRS, YFSETQ. This CDR3 has 15 residues. Trimming removed 2 bases from V and 1 base from J; junction bases left unmatched: 5. DNA of the CDR3: TGCGCCAGCAGCTTAATAGGACAGGCGAACACTGAAGCTTTCCTT. Residues: CASSLIGQANTEAFL.